A single sample gave rise to the 19 T cell receptor beta chains below, sequenced in a study of shared clonotypes between healthy human individuals. Method: immunoSEQ multiplex PCR; TCRdb's copy keeps in-frame clones and lacks some. This table has around 2.3 million clones, roughly 95% appearing once. Material for sequencing was naive CD4+ T cells sorted from blood. Subset specified: CD45RA+ positively selected. These receptors all stem from a young man in good health.

The chain couples TRBV6-4 to TRBJ2-5; D call uncertain. The CDR3 loop spans 18 amino acids. The germline V gene has CDR1 MRHNA and CDR2 SNTAGT. Trimming removed 0 bases from V and 2 bases from J, with 19 bases in between. CDR3 loop: CASSDSARLIVGQETQYF. CDR3 DNA: TGTGCCAGCAGTGACTCGGCGCGACTTATAGTAGGACAAGAGACCCAGTACTTC.

This clone turned up a few times. The J gene is TRBJ1-5, the V gene TRBV19; D possibly corresponds to TRBD1 (6 bases). The CDR3 is 16 amino acids. The germline CDR1 and CDR2 sequences are LNHDA and SQIVND (reference sequence). Trimming removed 0 bases at V and 2 bases at J, with 11 bases between. As DNA, the CDR3 is TGTGCCAGTAGTATAGATAGGGGGGCGGGCAATCAGCCCCAGCATTTT. It translates to CASSIDRGAGNQPQHF. The whole variable domain, remainder taken from reference TRBV19 and TRBJ1-5, is DGGITQSPKYLFRKEGQNVTLSCEQNLNHDAMYWYRQDPGQGLRLIYYSQIVNDFQKGDIAEGYSVSREKKESFPLTVTSAQKNPTAFYLCASSIDRGAGNQPQHFGDGTRLSIL.

The chain carries TRBV27 and TRBJ1-6; D unclear. CDR3 length: 13 residues. The ends were cut back, 3 bases at V and 9 bases at J, with 9 bases in the middle. Germline assignment: CDR1 MNHEY and CDR2 SMNVEV (reference sequence). This chain's CDR3 is CASSFGESSPLHF. In nucleotides, the CDR3 is TGTGCCAGCAGTTTTGGGGAGAGTTCACCCCTCCACTTT.

The CDR3 bases are TGCGCCAGCTCTCCCGGGGTTACCTACAATGAGCAGTTCTTC. It yields the protein CASSPGVTYNEQFF. V usage is TRBV10-1 and J usage is TRBJ2-1; weak D call: TRBD2 (5 bases). Germline-derived CDR1 and CDR2 are WNHNN and SYGVQD (reference sequence). This CDR3 is 14 amino acids long. Trimming left V 8 bases short and J 2 bases short, with 13 bases between.

Regarding this clone: The identical CDR3 is also encoded by other nucleotide sequences in the sample. This CDR3 reads CASSPGTGELFF. CDR3 sequence (DNA): TGTGCCAGCTCACCCGGAACCGGGGAGCTGTTTTTT. The V gene is TRBV18, the J gene TRBJ2-2; D ambiguous. Trimming removed 3 bases from V and 5 bases from J, with 4 bases in between. Germline CDR1 and CDR2: KGHSH and LQKENI. CDR3 length: 12 amino acids.

The chain links TRBV2 to TRBJ1-5; tentatively, D is TRBD1 (6 bases). Germline V CDR1 and CDR2: SNHLY, FYNNEI. The CDR3 is 17 residues long. Trimming shortened V by 3 bases and J by 2 bases, and 17 bases separated the two germline ends. The CDR3 sequence: CASSEQGSLGGNQPQHF. The CDR3 DNA sequence: TGTGCCAGCAGTGAGCAGGGGAGCTTAGGTGGCAATCAGCCCCAGCATTTT.

The chain couples TRBV21-1 to TRBJ2-5; the table's D call, TRBD2, was not checked against the DNA. TRBV21-1 is termed a pseudogene. This CDR3 has 16 residues. CDR3 DNA sequence: TGTGCCAGCAGCGACCCCGGGACTAGCGGGGGGAAGACCCAGTACTTC. The encoded protein is CASSDPGTSGGKTQYF.

This clone was counted a single time. A read error may produce the germline difference seen at one junction end. Other DNA sequences in the sample encode the same CDR3. J is TRBJ2-5 and V is TRBV20-1; D is unclear. CDR3 size: 9 residues. CDR1 and CDR2 (germline): DFQATT, SNEGSKA (reference sequence). The CDR3 DNA follows: TGCAGTGCTGGAGAGACCCAGTACTTC. Protein product: CSAGETQYF.

Worth noting for this clone: The same CDR3 is also encoded by other DNA sequences in this sample. V and J are TRBV18 and TRBJ1-1; D perhaps matches TRBD1 (6 bases). Germline values: CDR1 KGHSH, CDR2 LQKENI. CDR3 size: 14 residues. The germline V and J ends were trimmed by 3 bases and 1 base, with 9 bases remaining between them. CDR3 nucleotides: TGTGCCAGCTCACCCGGACAGAAGAACACTGAAGCTTTCTTT. This translates into CASSPGQKNTEAFF.

The rearrangement joins TRBV7-9 to TRBJ2-1; D remains ambiguous. Per the germline V gene, CDR1 is SEHNR and CDR2 is FQNEAQ (reference sequence). This CDR3 spans 13 amino acids. The V end lost 2 bases, the J end lost 6 bases, and 8 bases lay between the germline ends. The CDR3 loop reads CASSLRLGNEQFF. In DNA, the CDR3 is TGTGCCAGCAGCTTACGTCTCGGCAATGAGCAGTTCTTC. Full variable domain (outside the CDR3, taken from reference TRBV7-9 and TRBJ2-1): DTGVSQNPRHKITKRGQNVTFRCDPISEHNRLYWYRQTLGQGPEFLTYFQNEAQLEKSRLLSDRFSAERPKGSFSTLEIQRTEQGDSAMYLCASSLRLGNEQFFGPGTRLTVL.

The V and J genes are TRBV9 and TRBJ2-7; D may be TRBD1 or TRBD2 (6 bases each). Per germline, CDR1 SGDLS and CDR2 YYNGEE. The V and J ends lost 4 bases and 4 bases respectively, with 18 bases between them. This CDR3 has 15 amino acids. CDR3: CASSQGGGGRYEQYF. In nucleotides, the CDR3 is TGTGCCAGCAGCCAAGGAGGAGGGGGTAGGTACGAGCAGTACTTC.

This chain links TRBV5-6 with TRBJ2-3; TRBD1 matches at 10 bases. The CDR3 totals 18 residues. Germline loops: CDR1 SGHDT, CDR2 YYEEEE. The V gene end was trimmed by 2 bases and the J gene end by 4 bases; junction bases not matched to a gene: 13. CDR3 residues: CASSFWVRGQGKADTQYF. The CDR3 DNA follows: TGTGCCAGCAGCTTCTGGGTCCGGGGACAGGGGAAGGCAGATACGCAGTATTTT.

In regard to this clone: One end of the junction varies from germline; a read error may be responsible. This sequence joins TRBV7-7 and TRBJ2-2; TRBD2 is a possible D gene (6 bases). The CDR3 totals 18 residues. Germline assignment: CDR1 SSHAT and CDR2 FNYEAQ (reference sequence). Written as DNA, the CDR3 is TGTGCTAGCAGCCCCGCGCCTTTTGGGGCGGGGAAGACCGGGGAGCTGTTTTTT. Amino acids: CASSPAPFGAGKTGELFF.

The chain recombines TRBV13 with TRBJ2-7, with D unresolved. CDR3 length: 15 amino acids. With 2 bases removed from V and 1 base from J, the gap between germline ends came to 12 bases. The germline CDR1 and CDR2 sequences are PRHDT and FYEKMQ (reference sequence). The CDR3 nucleotides read TGTGCCAGCAGCTTAAGATCGAAGACGTCCTACGAGCAGTACTTC. It encodes CASSLRSKTSYEQYF.

The rearrangement uses TRBV9 and TRBJ2-5; 8 bases match TRBD2. The junction had 13 bases not matched to a gene; V was cut back by 0 bases and J by 0 bases. This CDR3 has 19 amino acids. The germline V gene has CDR1 SGDLS and CDR2 YYNGEE. CDR3 region: CASSVAGRVAGTYQETQYF. The CDR3, as DNA: TGTGCCAGCAGCGTAGCGGGTCGGGTAGCGGGGACGTACCAAGAGACCCAGTACTTC.

The chain employs TRBV7-9 and TRBJ2-7, with D perhaps TRBD1 or TRBD2 (5 bases each). The germline CDR1 and CDR2 sequences are SEHNR and FQNEAQ (reference sequence). Trimming removed 5 bases from V and 0 bases from J, with 14 bases in between. This CDR3 contains 15 residues. The CDR3 here is CASSRGGGTSYEQYF. The DNA of the CDR3 is TGTGCCAGCAGCCGGGGCGGAGGCACCTCCTACGAGCAGTACTTC.

V usage is TRBV6-5 and J usage is TRBJ1-4; 8 bases are shared with TRBD1. With V trimmed by 6 bases and J by 6 bases, 6 bases remained unmatched. This CDR3 has 14 residues. Germline V gene data show CDR1 as MNHEY and CDR2 as SVGAGI. CDR3 DNA sequence: TGTGCCAGCAGCCGCGACAGGGGTGATGAAAAACTGTTTTTT. It encodes CASSRDRGDEKLFF.

This chain links TRBV19 with TRBJ2-7, with a weak D call TRBD2 (9 bases). Germline loops: CDR1 LNHDA, CDR2 SQIVND (reference sequence). This CDR3 region has 17 residues. Trimming took 6 bases from V and 7 from J, leaving 28 bases between them. The CDR3 bases are TGTGCCAGTAGCCCCCAGGGGGCGGGAGGGATCCTAATGGAGCAGTACTTC. This translates into CASSPQGAGGILMEQYF.

The chain is built from TRBV7-9 and TRBJ2-7; no clear D. Germline V CDR1 and CDR2: SEHNR, FQNEAQ (reference sequence). This CDR3 comprises 14 residues. V dropped 5 bases and J dropped 1 base, with 12 bases sitting between them. The CDR3 here is CASSHNTRSYEQYF. DNA for the CDR3: TGTGCCAGCAGCCATAACACCCGTTCCTACGAGCAGTACTTC.